Listed below are T cell receptor beta chains from one sample, sequenced in a study of blood T cell repertoires in COVID-19. Clones were read by immunoSEQ multiplex PCR, and TCRdb kept only the in-frame ones, dropping some. The table includes tens of thousands of clones, 86% detected once. Material for sequencing was peripheral blood. These receptors all come from a woman older than 75 in a cohort sampled during active or convalescent COVID-19. CDR3s include the opening cysteine and the closing phenylalanine or tryptophan. Each record gives: clone size, D gene, J gene, V gene, CDR3 DNA, CDR3 protein. D genes are given only for firm matches. Where a row states a size, it is once, few, many or the class of an expanded clone; other rows omit it.

NA NA TRBJ1-1 TRBV5-6 TGTGCCAGCAGCTTGGAGGGGTTTTCCGCTGAAGCTTTCTTT CASSLEGFSAEAFF
NA TRBD1 TRBJ2-1 TRBV10-2 TGCGCCAGCAGCCTCTATAATGCAGGGGGCTACAATGAGCAGTTCTTC CASSLYNAGGYNEQFF
NA TRBD1 TRBJ1-4 TRBV7-9 TGTGCCAGCACCGCCAAGGGGGCAGAAGAAAAACTGTTTTTT CASTAKGAEEKLFF
few TRBD2 TRBJ2-1 TRBV3-1/TRBV3-2 TGTGCCAGCAGCCCTGGGGCTAGCGGGAAGAACAATGAGCAGTTCTTC CASSPGASGKNNEQFF
many NA TRBJ2-1 TRBV7-9 TGTGCTGTCAGGCTTCCGTCCTACAATGAGCAGTTCTTC CAVRLPSYNEQFF
NA TRBD1 TRBJ1-5 TRBV5-8 TGTGCCAGCAGCTTCACAGGGGGCGCGGGGCAGCCCCAGCATTTT CASSFTGGAGQPQHF
NA TRBD1 TRBJ2-2 TRBV11-3 TGTGCCAGTCTAAGGGGGCGCGTCACCGGGGAGCTGTTTTTT CASLRGRVTGELFF
NA NA TRBJ2-3 TRBV5-1 TGCGCCAGCAGCTTGGGCCTGTCTACCCAATGGAGTACGCAGTATTTT CASSLGLSTQWSTQYF
NA TRBD1 TRBJ2-1 TRBV19 TGTGCCAGTAGCAACCCGACAGGGGTCGGTGAGCAGTTCTTC CASSNPTGVGEQFF
NA NA TRBJ1-1 TRBV5-1 TGCGCCAGCAGCTTGGCGGGCAGGGGAGACACTGAAGCTTTCTTT CASSLAGRGDTEAFF
NA TRBD2 TRBJ2-2 TRBV19 TGTGCCAGTAGTGATAGCGGGAGGGGTACCGGGGAGCTGTTTTTT CASSDSGRGTGELFF
once TRBD1 TRBJ1-2 TRBV6-4 TGTGCCAGCAGTGACTCGGGACAGGGCCTGGGAAGCTACACCTTC CASSDSGQGLGSYTF
NA NA TRBJ2-3 TRBV5-1 TGCGCCAGCAGCCCCGACGCGAGTCTCGGGGGTACGCAGTATTTT CASSPDASLGGTQYF
NA NA TRBJ1-5 TRBV7-9 TGTGCCAGCAGCTTAAGTGGAGGTTGGAATCAGCCCCAGCATTTT CASSLSGGWNQPQHF
NA TRBD1 TRBJ2-5 TRBV7-3 TGTGCCAGCAGCCCCGGACAGGCCTTCCAAGAGACCCAGTACTTC CASSPGQAFQETQYF
NA NA TRBJ1-2 TRBV3-1/TRBV3-2 TGTGCCAGCAGCCAAGACCCGGGGGTTGTTGGCTACACCTTC CASSQDPGVVGYTF
NA NA TRBJ1-1 TRBV5-4 TGTGCCAGCAGCCGGACACTCACTGAAGCTTTCTTT CASSRTLTEAFF
NA NA TRBJ2-3 TRBV15 TGTGCCACCAGCAGAGATCTGTATACGCAGTATTTT CATSRDLYTQYF
NA NA TRBJ2-2 TRBV3-1/TRBV3-2 TGTGCCAGCAGCCAACTCATCGGACAGAACACCGGGGAGCTGTTTTTT CASSQLIGQNTGELFF
NA TRBD2 TRBJ2-1 TRBV2 TGTGCCAGCTGGGGACTAGCGGCCTACAATGAGCAGTTCTTC CASWGLAAYNEQFF
NA TRBD1 TRBJ1-1 TRBV27 TGTGCCAGCAGGGGACAGTTGAACACTGAAGCTTTCTTT CASRGQLNTEAFF
once NA TRBJ2-5 TRBV19 TGTGCCAGTAAGGAGGTCAACGAAGAGACCCAGTACTTC CASKEVNEETQYF
NA NA TRBJ1-1 TRBV27 TGTGCCAGCAGTCACCTAAAGCGGGGGTACACTGAAGCTTTCTTT CASSHLKRGYTEAFF
once TRBD1 TRBJ1-1 TRBV7-9 TGTGCCAGCAGCCCGGGACAGACAAGCGCTATGAACACTGAAGCTTTCTTT CASSPGQTSAMNTEAFF
NA NA TRBJ2-7 TRBV28 TGTGCCAGCAGTTTCCCCCGGTGGGAGCAGTACTTC CASSFPRWEQYF
NA TRBD1 TRBJ1-5 TRBV19 TGTGCCAGTAGTATGGGATGGACAGGCAGCAATCAGCCCCAGCATTTT CASSMGWTGSNQPQHF
NA NA TRBJ1-4 TRBV2 TGTGCCAGCAAGGCAGGGAGGAATGAAAAACTGTTTTTT CASKAGRNEKLFF
NA TRBD1 TRBJ1-1 TRBV19 TGTGCCAGTAGCTTAGGGACAGGGTTACCCACTGAAGCTTTCTTT CASSLGTGLPTEAFF
few NA TRBJ1-4 TRBV19 TGTGCCAGTAGTAGGCGGTCAACTAATGAAAAACTGTTTTTT CASSRRSTNEKLFF
few NA TRBJ2-1 TRBV30 TGTGCCTGGAGTCGGGGATACAATGAGCAGTTCTTC CAWSRGYNEQFF
NA TRBD1 TRBJ2-6 TRBV19 TGTGCCAGTAGTATGACAGGGGGCTCTGGGGCCAACGTCCTGACTTTC CASSMTGGSGANVLTF
NA TRBD1 TRBJ2-5 TRBV15 TGTGCCACCGGGGACAGGGGGCATATGGAGACCCAGTACTTC CATGDRGHMETQYF
NA NA TRBJ1-3 TRBV5-6 TGTGCCAGCAGCCTTTTCGTTGGAAACACCATATATTTT CASSLFVGNTIYF